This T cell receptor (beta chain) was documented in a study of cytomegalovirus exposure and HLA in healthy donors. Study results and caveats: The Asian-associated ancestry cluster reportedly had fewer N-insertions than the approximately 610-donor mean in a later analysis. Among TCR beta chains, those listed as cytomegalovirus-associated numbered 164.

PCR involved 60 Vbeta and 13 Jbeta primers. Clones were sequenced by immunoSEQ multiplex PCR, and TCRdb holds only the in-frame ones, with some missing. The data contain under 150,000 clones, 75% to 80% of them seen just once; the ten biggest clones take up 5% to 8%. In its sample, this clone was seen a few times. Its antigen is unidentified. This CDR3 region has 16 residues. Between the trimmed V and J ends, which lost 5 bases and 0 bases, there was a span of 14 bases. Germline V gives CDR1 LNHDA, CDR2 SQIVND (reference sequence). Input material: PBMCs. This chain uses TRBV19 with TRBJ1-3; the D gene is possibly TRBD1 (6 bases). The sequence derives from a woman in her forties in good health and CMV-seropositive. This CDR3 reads CASSRGGTNSGNTIYF. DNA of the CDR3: TGTGCCAGTAGTCGGGGGGGCACTAACTCTGGAAACACCATATATTTT.